This record covers a single T cell receptor (beta chain). What it binds is unknown. Data came from immunoSEQ multiplex PCR; TCRdb stores just in-frame clones and leaves some out. The sample lists several thousand clones; 83% were seen once. This sample stems from a study of circulating and synovial CD4+ cells in juvenile arthritis. V lost 5 bases and J 5 bases, leaving 17 bases between the germline ends. Germline V gene data show CDR1 as SEHNR and CDR2 as FQNEAQ (reference sequence). CDR3 length equals 15 residues. Whole-study findings and limits: Circulating pathogenic-like lymphocytes shared a substantially higher fraction of CDR3 sequences with synovium than bulk blood. Bulk blood CD4 samples held at least an order of magnitude more or fewer genomes than CPL. Measured synovium overlap likely understates the true shared repertoire. Bulk blood CD4 repertoires were more diverse than these.

Sequences were obtained from CD4+ T cells from synovial fluid. The sequence derives from a human donor with juvenile idiopathic arthritis. The rearrangement uses TRBV7-9 and TRBJ2-3, with a possible D match to TRBD2 (6 bases). CDR3 amino acids: CASSRGLQIGDTQYF. The CDR3 DNA sequence: TGTGCCAGCAGCCGGGGACTCCAAATCGGAGATACGCAGTATTTT.